This T cell receptor (beta chain) was sequenced in a study of Ad26.COV2.S vaccination and SARS-CoV-2 variants. Study-wide context: Ad26.COV2.S shots went into the muscle once or twice, 56 days apart.

CDR3 length equals 15 residues. CDR1 MNHNS and CDR2 SASEGT come from the germline V gene. The J segment lost 7 bases and the V segment lost 3 bases, leaving 6 bases of the junction unmatched. Treatment in this sample: approximately 18 received Ad26.COV2.S at low or high dose, single or two shots; roughly five received placebo; per-sample allocation not given. Vaccine and placebo recipients were sampled on day 63 after the first injection. TCRdb's table, derived via immunoSEQ multiplex PCR, lists solely in-frame clones and lacks some. In the table there are hundreds of thousands of clones, around 88% of which are singletons.

The receptor was isolated from a person between 18 and 59 years old who received the Ad26.COV2.S COVID-19 vaccine or a placebo. V and J are TRBV6-1 and TRBJ2-1; the match to TRBD2 covers 10 bases. The input for sequencing was peripheral blood, taken in a trial of Ad26.COV2.S vaccine versus placebo. CDR3 nucleotide sequence: TGTGCCAGCAGTGATAGCGGGAGGTGGACAAATGAGCAGTTCTTC. Translated, it gives CASSDSGRWTNEQFF.